This T cell receptor (beta chain) was observed in a study of regulatory T cells in long-lasting Graves disease. Overall study results and limits: It was possible that the small sample size reduced accuracy. The researchers studied only peripheral blood, not thyroid tissue.

V lost 5 bases to trimming and J lost 0 bases, with 11 bases between them. The germline gives CDR1 PRHDT, CDR2 FYEKMQ (reference sequence). The CDR3 is 16 residues long. Combining iRepertoire HTBI primers with Arm-PCR of CDR3 regions, the authors built TCR beta libraries. TCRdb called the multiplex PCR reads again in MiXCR, with one record for every CDR3 protein. The sample has a few hundred thousand distinct CDR3 sequences, approximately 15% seen once. At least ten counts were recorded for this clonotype. Its antigen is as yet unknown. Indicated time point: newly diagnosed GD, antithyroid drugs for less than 3 months. Extracted RNA from PBMCs served as the source of the TCR library. This same sample was also taken into another study, of T cells in Graves' hyperthyroidism and ophthalmopathy.

The chain combines TRBV13 with TRBJ1-6; D gene uncertain. This TCR derives from a woman in her thirties or forties with Graves disease. The sample here was peripheral blood mononuclear cells (PBMCs), taken at new diagnosis, from a patient treated with antithyroid drugs. The DNA of the CDR3 is TGTGCCAGCAGCGCCCCGGGGAGCTCCTATAATTCACCCCTCCACTTT. Translating it yields CASSAPGSSYNSPLHF.